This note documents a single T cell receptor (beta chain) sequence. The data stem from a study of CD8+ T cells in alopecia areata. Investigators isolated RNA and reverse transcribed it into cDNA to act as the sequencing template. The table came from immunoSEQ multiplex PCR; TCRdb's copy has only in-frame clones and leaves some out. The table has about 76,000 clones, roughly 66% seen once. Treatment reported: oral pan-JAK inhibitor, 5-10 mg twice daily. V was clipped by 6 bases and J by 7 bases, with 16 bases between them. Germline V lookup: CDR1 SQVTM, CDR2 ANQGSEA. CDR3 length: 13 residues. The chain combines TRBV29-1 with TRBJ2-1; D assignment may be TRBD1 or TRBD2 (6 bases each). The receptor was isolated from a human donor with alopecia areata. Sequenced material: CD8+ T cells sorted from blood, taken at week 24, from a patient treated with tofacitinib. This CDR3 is CSVPGGQVNEQFF. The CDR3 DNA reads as TGCAGCGTACCCGGGGGCCAAGTAAATGAGCAGTTCTTC.